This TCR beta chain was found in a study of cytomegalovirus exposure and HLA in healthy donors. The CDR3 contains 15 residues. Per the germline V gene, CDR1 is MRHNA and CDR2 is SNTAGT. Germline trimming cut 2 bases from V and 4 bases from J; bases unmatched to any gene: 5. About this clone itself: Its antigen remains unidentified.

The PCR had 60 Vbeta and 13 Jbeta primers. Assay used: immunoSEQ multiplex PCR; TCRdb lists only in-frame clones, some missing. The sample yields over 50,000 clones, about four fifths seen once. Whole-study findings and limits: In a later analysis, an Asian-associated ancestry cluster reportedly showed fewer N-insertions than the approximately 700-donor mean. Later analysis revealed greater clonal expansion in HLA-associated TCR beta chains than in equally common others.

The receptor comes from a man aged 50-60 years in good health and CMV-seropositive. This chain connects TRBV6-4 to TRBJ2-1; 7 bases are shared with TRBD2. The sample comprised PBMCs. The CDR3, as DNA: TGTGCCAGCAGTGACGGTGGGGGGGGTTACAATGAGCAGTTCTTC. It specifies CASSDGGGGYNEQFF.